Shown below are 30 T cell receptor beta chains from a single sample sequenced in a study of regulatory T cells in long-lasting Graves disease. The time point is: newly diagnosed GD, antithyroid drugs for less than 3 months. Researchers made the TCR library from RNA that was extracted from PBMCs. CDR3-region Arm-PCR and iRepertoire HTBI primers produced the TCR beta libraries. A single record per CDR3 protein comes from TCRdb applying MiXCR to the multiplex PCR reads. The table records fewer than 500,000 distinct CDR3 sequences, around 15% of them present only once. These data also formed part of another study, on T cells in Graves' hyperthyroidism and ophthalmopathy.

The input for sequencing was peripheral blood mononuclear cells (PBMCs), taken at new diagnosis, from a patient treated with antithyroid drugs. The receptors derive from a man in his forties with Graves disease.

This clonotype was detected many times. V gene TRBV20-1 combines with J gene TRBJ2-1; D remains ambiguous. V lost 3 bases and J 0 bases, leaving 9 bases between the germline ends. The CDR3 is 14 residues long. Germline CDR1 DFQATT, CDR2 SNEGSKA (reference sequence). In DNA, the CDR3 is TGCAGTGCTAGGCTCAGTAGCTCCTACAATGAGCAGTTCTTC. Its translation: CSARLSSSYNEQFF.

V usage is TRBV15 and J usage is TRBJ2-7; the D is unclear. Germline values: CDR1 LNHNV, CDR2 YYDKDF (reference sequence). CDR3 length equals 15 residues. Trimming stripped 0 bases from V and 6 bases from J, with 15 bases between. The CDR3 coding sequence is TGTGCCACCAGCAGAGATCTCTCACCCGGTCGCGAGCAGTACTTC. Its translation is CATSRDLSPGREQYF. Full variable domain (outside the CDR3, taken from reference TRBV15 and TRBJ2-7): DAMVIQNPRYQVTQFGKPVTLSCSQTLNHNVMYWYQQKSSQAPKLLFHYYDKDFNNEADTPDNFQSRRPNTSFCFLDIRSPGLGDTAMYLCATSRDLSPGREQYFGPGTRLTVT.

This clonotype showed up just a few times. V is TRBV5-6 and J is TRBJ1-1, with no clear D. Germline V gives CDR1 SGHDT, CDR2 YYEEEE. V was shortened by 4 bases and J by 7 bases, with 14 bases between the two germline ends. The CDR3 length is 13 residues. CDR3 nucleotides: TGTGCCAGCAGCCCGTTGTCGGCAGGTGAAGCTTTCTTT. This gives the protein CASSPLSAGEAFF.

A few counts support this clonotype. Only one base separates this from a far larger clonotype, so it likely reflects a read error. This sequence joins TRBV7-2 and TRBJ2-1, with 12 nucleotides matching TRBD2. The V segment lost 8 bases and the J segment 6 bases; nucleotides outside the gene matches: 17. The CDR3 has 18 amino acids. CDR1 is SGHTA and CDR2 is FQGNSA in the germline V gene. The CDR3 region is CASGSRLAGGGVGNEQFF. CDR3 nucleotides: TGTGCCAGCGGCTCCCGGCTAGCGGGGGGGGGTGTGGGCAATGAGCAGTTCTTC. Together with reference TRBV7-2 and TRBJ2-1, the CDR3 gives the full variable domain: GAGVSQSPSNKVTEKGKDVELRCDPISGHTALYWYRQSLGQGLEFLIYFQGNSAPDKSGLPSDRFSAERTGGSVSTLTIQRTQQEDSAVYLCASGSRLAGGGVGNEQFFGPGTRLTVL.

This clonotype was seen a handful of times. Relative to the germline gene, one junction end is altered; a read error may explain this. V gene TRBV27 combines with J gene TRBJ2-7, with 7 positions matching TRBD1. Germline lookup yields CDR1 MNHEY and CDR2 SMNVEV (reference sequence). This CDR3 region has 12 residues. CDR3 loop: CASSGYGTAIRF. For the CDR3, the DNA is TGTGCCAGCAGTGGCTATGGGACAGCCATTCGCTTC.

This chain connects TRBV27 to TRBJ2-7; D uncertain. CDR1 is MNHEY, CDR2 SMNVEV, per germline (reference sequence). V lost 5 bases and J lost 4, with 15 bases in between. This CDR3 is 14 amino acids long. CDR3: CASSPSRPIYEQYF. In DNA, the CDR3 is TGTGCCAGCAGTCCATCTAGACCTATTTACGAGCAGTACTTC.

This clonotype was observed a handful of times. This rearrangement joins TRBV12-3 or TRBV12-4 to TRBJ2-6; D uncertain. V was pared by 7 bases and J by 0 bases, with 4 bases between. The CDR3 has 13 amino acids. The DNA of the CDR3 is TGTGCCAGCAAGAACTCTGGGGCCAACGTCCTGACTTTC. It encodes CASKNSGANVLTF.

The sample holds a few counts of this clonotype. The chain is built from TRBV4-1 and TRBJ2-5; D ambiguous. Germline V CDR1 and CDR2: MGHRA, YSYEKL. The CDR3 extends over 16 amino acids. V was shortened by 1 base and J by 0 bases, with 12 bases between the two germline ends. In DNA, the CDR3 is TGCGCCAGCAGCCAAGTAGGGCAGGCCGACCAAGAGACCCAGTACTTC. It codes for CASSQVGQADQETQYF.

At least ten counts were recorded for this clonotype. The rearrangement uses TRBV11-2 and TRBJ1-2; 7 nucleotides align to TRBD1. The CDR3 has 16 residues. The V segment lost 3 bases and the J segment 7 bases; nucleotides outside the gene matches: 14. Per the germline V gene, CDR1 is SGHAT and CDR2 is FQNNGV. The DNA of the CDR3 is TGTGCCAGCAGCTTTCTACCCGGGACAGTCAATCCTGGCTACACCTTC. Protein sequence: CASSFLPGTVNPGYTF. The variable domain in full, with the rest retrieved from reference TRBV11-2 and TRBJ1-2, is EAGVAQSPRYKIIEKRQSVAFWCNPISGHATLYWYQQILGQGPKLLIQFQNNGVVDDSQLPKDRFSAERLKGVDSTLKIQPAKLEDSAVYLCASSFLPGTVNPGYTFGSGTRLTVV.

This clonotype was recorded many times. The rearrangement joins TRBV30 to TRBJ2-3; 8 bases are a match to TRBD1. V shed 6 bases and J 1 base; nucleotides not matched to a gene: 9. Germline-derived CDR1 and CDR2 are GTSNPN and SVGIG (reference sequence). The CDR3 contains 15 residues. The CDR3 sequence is CACQPPGQGTDTQYF. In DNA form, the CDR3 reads TGTGCCTGCCAGCCCCCGGGACAGGGCACAGATACGCAGTATTTT.

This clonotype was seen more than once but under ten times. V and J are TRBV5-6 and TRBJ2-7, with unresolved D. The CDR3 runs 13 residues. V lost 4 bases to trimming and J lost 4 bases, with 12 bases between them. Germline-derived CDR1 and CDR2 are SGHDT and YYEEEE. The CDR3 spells CASSPVGRYEQYF. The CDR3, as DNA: TGTGCCAGCAGCCCCGTGGGTAGATACGAGCAGTACTTC.

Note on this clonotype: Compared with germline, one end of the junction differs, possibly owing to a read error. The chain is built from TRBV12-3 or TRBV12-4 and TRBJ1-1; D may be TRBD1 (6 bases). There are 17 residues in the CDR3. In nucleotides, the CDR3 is TGTGCCAGCACCCCATGGGGGGGTAGTAGGGGGAACATTGAAGCTTTCTTT. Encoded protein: CASTPWGGSRGNIEAFF.

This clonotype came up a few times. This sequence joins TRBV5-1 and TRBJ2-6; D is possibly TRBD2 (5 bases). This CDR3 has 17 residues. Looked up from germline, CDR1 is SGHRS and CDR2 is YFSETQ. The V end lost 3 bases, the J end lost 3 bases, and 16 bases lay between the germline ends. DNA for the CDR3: TGCGCCAGCAGCTGGGCCAGAGGGCTAGTTGGGGCCAACGTCCTGACTTTC. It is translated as CASSWARGLVGANVLTF.

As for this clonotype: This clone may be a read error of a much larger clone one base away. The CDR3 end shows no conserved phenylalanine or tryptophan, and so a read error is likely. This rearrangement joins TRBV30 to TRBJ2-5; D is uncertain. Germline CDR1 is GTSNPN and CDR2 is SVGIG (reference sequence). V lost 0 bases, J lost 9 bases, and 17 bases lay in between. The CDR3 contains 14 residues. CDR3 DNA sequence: TGTGCCTGGAGTGTACTCGGTAGCTTTGGGGCCCAGTACTTA. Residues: CAWSVLGSFGAQYL.

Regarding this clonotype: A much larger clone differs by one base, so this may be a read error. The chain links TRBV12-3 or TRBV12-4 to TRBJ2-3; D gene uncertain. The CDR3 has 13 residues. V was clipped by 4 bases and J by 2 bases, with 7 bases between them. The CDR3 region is CASSSHNTDTQYF. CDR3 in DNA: TGTGCCAGCAGTTCGCATAACACAGATACGCAGTATTTT.

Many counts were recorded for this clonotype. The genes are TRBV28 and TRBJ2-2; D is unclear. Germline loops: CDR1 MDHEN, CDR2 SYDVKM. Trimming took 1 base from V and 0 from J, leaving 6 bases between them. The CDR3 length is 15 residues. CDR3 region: CASSLYTPNTGELFF. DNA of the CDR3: TGTGCCAGCAGTTTATATACCCCGAACACCGGGGAGCTGTTTTTT.

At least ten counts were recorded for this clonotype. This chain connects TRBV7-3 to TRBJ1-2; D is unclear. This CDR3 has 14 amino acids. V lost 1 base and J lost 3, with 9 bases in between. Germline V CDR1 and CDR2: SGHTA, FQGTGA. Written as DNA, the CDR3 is TGTGCCAGCAGCTTAAGTCCGTGGGACTATGGCTACACCTTC. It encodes CASSLSPWDYGYTF. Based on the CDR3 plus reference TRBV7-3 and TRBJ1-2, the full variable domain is GAGVSQTPSNKVTEKGKYVELRCDPISGHTALYWYRQSLGQGPEFLIYFQGTGAADDSGLPNDRFFAVRPEGSVSTLKIQRTERGDSAVYLCASSLSPWDYGYTFGSGTRLTVV.

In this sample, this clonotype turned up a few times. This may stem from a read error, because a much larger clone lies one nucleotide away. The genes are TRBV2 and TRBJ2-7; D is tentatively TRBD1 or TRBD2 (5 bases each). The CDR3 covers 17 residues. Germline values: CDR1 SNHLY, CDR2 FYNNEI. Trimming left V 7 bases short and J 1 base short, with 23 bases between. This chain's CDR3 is CASKEMSAGGVSYEQYF. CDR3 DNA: TGTGCCAGCAAGGAAATGTCTGCTGGGGGAGTGTCCTACGAGCAGTACTTC.

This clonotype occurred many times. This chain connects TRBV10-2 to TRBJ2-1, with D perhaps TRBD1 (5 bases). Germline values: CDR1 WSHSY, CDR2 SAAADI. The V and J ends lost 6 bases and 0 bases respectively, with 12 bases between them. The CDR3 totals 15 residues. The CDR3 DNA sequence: TGCGCCAGCAGCCTCAGGGAACACTCCTACAATGAGCAGTTCTTC. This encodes CASSLREHSYNEQFF.

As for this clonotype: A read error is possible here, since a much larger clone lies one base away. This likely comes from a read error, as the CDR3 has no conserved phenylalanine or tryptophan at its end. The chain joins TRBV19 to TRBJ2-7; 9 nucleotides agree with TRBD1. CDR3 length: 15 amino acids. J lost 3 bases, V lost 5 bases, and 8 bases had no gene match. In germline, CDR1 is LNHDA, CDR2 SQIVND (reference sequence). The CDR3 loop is CASSRTGTGSYEQYL. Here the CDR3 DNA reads TGTGCCAGTAGTCGGACCGGGACAGGGAGCTACGAGCAGTACCTC.

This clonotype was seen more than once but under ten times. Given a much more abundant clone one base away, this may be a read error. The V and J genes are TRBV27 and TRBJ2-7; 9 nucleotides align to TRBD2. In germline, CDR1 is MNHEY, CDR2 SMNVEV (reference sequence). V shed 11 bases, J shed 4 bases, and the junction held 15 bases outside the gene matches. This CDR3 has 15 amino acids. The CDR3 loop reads CAGTDLSGSQYEQYF. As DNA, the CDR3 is TGTGCCGGCACCGACCTTAGCGGGAGTCAGTACGAGCAGTACTTC.

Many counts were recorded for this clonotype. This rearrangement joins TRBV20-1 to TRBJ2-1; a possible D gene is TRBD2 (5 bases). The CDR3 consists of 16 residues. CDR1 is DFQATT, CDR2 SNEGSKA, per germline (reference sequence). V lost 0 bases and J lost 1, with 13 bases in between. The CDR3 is CSARDPGLRSYNEQFF. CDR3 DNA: TGCAGTGCTAGAGATCCGGGGTTACGGTCCTACAATGAGCAGTTCTTC.

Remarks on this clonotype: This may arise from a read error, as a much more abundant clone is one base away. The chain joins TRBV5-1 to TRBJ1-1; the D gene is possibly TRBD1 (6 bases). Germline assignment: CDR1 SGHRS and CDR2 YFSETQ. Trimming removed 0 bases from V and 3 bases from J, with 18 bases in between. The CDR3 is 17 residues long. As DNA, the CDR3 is TGCGCCAGCAGCTTGGTGGGGGGGGCAAGGCGGGACACTGAAGCTTTCTTT. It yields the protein CASSLVGGARRDTEAFF. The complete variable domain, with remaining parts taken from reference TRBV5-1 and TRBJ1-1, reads KAGVTQTPRYLIKTRGQQVTLSCSPISGHRSVSWYQQTPGQGLQFLFEYFSETQRNKGNFPGRFSGRQFSNSRSEMNVSTLELGDSALYLCASSLVGGARRDTEAFFGQGTRLTVV.

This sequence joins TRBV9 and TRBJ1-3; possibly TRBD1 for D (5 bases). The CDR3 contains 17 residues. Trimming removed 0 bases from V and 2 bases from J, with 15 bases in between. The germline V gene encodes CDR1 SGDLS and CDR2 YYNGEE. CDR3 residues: CASSVEGRAHPGNTIYF. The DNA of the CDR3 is TGTGCCAGCAGCGTAGAGGGCAGGGCCCATCCTGGAAACACCATATATTTT.

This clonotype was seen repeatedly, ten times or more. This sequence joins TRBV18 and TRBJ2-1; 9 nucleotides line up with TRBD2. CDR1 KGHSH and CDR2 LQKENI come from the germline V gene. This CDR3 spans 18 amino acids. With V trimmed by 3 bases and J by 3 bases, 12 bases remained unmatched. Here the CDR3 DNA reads TGTGCCAGCTCACCTACCTCAGGAGCGGGAGGAGTCTACAATGAGCAGTTCTTC. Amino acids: CASSPTSGAGGVYNEQFF. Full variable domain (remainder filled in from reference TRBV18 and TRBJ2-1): NAGVMQNPRHLVRRRGQEARLRCSPMKGHSHVYWYRQLPEEGLKFMVYLQKENIIDESGMPKERFSAEFPKEGPSILRIQQVVRGDSAAYFCASSPTSGAGGVYNEQFFGPGTRLTVL.

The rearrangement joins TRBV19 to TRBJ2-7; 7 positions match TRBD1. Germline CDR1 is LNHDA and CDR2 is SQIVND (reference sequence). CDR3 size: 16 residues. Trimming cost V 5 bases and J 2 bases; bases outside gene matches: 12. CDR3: CASSARQGIDTYEQYF. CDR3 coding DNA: TGTGCCAGTAGTGCCCGACAGGGTATCGACACCTACGAGCAGTACTTC.

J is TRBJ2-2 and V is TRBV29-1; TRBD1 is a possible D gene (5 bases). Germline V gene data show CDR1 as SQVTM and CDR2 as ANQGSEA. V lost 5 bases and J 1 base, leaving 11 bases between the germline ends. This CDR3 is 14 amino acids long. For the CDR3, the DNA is TGCAGCGTTCGGACACTTTTGAACACCGGGGAGCTGTTTTTT. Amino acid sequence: CSVRTLLNTGELFF.

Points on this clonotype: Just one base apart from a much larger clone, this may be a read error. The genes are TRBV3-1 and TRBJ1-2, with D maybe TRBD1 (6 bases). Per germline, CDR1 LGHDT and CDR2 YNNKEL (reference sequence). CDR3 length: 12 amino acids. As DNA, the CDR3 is TGTGTCAGCAGCCGTGGGGGCACAGGCTACACCTTC. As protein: CVSSRGGTGYTF.

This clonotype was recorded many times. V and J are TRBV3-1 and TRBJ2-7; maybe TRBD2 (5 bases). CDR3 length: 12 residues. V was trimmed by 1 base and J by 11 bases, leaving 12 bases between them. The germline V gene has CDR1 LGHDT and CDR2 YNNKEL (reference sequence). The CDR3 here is CASSQVGSGEYF. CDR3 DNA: TGTGCCAGCAGCCAAGTAGGGAGTGGAGAGTACTTC.

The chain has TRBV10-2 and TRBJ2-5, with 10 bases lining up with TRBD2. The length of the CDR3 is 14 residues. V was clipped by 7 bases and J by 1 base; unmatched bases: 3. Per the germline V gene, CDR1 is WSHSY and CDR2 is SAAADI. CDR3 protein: CASKLAGTQETQYF. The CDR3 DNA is TGCGCCAGCAAACTAGCGGGGACCCAAGAGACCCAGTACTTC.